A single sample gave rise to the 30 T cell receptor beta chains below, sequenced in a study of blood T cell repertoires in COVID-19. Generated by immunoSEQ multiplex PCR, the TCRdb table keeps only in-frame clones and is missing some. The sample lists roughly 250,000 clones; approximately 86% were seen once. The sample taken for sequencing was peripheral blood. These receptors all stem from a man aged 55-75 years who had recovered from COVID-19.

The chain carries TRBV5-1 and TRBJ2-3; D may be TRBD2 (6 bases). V lost 3 bases to trimming and J lost 6 bases, with 14 bases between them. Germline CDR1 reads SGHRS; CDR2 reads YFSETQ. The CDR3 covers 14 residues. The CDR3 DNA sequence: TGCGCCAGCAGCTCCCGACTAGATTGGGATACGCAGTATTTT. The encoded protein is CASSSRLDWDTQYF.

The genes are TRBV6-6 and TRBJ1-6; D is unclear. Germline V lookup: CDR1 MNHNY, CDR2 SVGAGI (reference sequence). CDR3 size: 11 residues. Trimming removed 6 bases at V and 7 bases at J, with 4 bases between. CDR3: CASSSNSPLHF. As DNA, the CDR3 is TGTGCCAGCAGCTCCAATTCACCCCTCCACTTT.

This chain links TRBV24-1 with TRBJ2-1, with 13 nucleotides matching TRBD2. Trimming took 4 bases from V and 10 from J; bases not matched to a gene: 6. There are 15 residues in the CDR3. Germline V gene data show CDR1 as KGHDR and CDR2 as SFDVKD. The CDR3 sequence: CATSDQLAGGHEQFF. In DNA, the CDR3 is TGTGCCACCAGTGACCAACTAGCGGGGGGGCACGAGCAGTTCTTC.

This clone has more than one count but fewer than ten. The J gene is TRBJ1-1, the V gene TRBV6-5, with a possible D match to TRBD1 (6 bases). The CDR3 sequence is 13 residues long. The germline CDR1 and CDR2 sequences are MNHEY and SVGAGI. Trimming left V 7 bases short and J 3 bases short, with 12 bases between. The CDR3 sequence: CASMGGRYTEAFF. As DNA, the CDR3 is TGTGCCAGCATGGGGGGGCGGTACACTGAAGCTTTCTTT.

This chain joins TRBV18 and TRBJ1-4; 9 bases agree with TRBD1. The junction had 3 bases not matched to a gene; V was cut back by 3 bases and J by 7 bases. The CDR3 extends over 14 amino acids. Germline-derived CDR1 and CDR2 are KGHSH and LQKENI. Here the CDR3 DNA reads TGTGCCAGCTCACCCCGGGACAGGGTTGAAAAACTGTTTTTT. This codes for CASSPRDRVEKLFF.

The chain has TRBV6-5 and TRBJ1-4; 10 bases fit TRBD1. Germline-derived CDR1 and CDR2 are MNHEY and SVGAGI. CDR3 length equals 14 residues. J gave up 7 bases and V 6 bases, and 5 bases lay outside the gene matches. The CDR3 reads CASSFRDRGEKLFF. The CDR3 DNA reads TGTGCCAGCAGCTTCCGGGACAGGGGTGAAAAACTGTTTTTT.

The chain has TRBV3-1 (or the pseudogene TRBV3-2) and TRBJ2-7; D gene unclear. The germline V gene has CDR1 LGHDT and CDR2 YNNKEL (reference sequence). The CDR3 runs to 11 residues. V lost 5 bases to trimming and J lost 1 base, with 3 bases between them. The CDR3, as DNA: TGTGCCAGCAGCTATTCCTACGAGCAGTACTTC. This encodes CASSYSYEQYF.

V and J are TRBV2 and TRBJ2-1, with TRBD1 as a possible D gene (5 bases). The germline CDR1 and CDR2 sequences are SNHLY and FYNNEI. Deletions cut 7 bases from V and 6 bases from J, with 13 bases between. There are 13 residues in the CDR3. The CDR3 DNA sequence: TGTGCCAGCAATGCCGACAGAACCAATGAGCAGTTCTTC. Its protein product is CASNADRTNEQFF.

The rearrangement links TRBV5-6 to TRBJ1-6, with a weak D call TRBD1 (6 bases). Per the germline V gene, CDR1 is SGHDT and CDR2 is YYEEEE. Trimming stripped 2 bases from V and 8 bases from J, with 20 bases between. This CDR3 region has 17 residues. The CDR3 DNA sequence: TGTGCCAGCAGCTTTTCCCTCGACAGGTTGGCCCATTCACCCCTCCACTTT. Protein: CASSFSLDRLAHSPLHF.

The V and J genes are TRBV27 and TRBJ2-4; 10 bases align to TRBD1. Germline assignment: CDR1 MNHEY and CDR2 SMNVEV (reference sequence). The CDR3 sequence is 14 residues long. Trimming took 6 bases from V and 8 from J; bases not matched to a gene: 7. CDR3 bases: TGTGCCAGCAGCGCGACAGGGGGCGGGTACATTCAGTACTTC. Protein product: CASSATGGGYIQYF.

The gene calls are TRBV23-1 and TRBJ2-7, with TRBD1 identical over 9 bases. TRBV23-1 is given ORF status, its function remaining uncertain. The V gene end was trimmed by 2 bases and the J gene end by 2 bases; junction bases not matched to a gene: 4. The CDR3 extends over 15 amino acids. This chain's CDR3 is CASSQGTGRAYEQYV. In DNA form, the CDR3 reads TGCGCCAGCAGTCAAGGGACAGGGAGAGCCTACGAGCAGTACGTC.

The chain joins TRBV25-1 to TRBJ2-6; the D gene is possibly TRBD1 (6 bases). V lost 4 bases, J lost 2 bases, and 9 bases lay in between. The V gene's germline CDR1 is MGHDK and CDR2 SYGVNS. The CDR3 runs to 15 residues. The CDR3 loop is CASSGRTAGANVLTF. The CDR3 nucleotides are TGTGCCAGCAGTGGGAGGACAGCTGGGGCCAACGTCCTGACTTTC.

The gene calls are TRBV27 and TRBJ2-3; tentatively, D is TRBD2 (5 bases). The CDR3 is 13 amino acids. Germline assignment: CDR1 MNHEY and CDR2 SMNVEV (reference sequence). V shed 5 bases and J shed 8 bases, with 14 bases lying between them. Written as DNA, the CDR3 is TGTGCCAGCAGTCCCCCCCCGGGGTTTACGCAGTATTTT. Encoded protein: CASSPPPGFTQYF.

The chain uses TRBV14 and TRBJ2-3, with TRBD2 identical over 11 bases. Losses at the gene ends were 3 bases for V and 3 bases for J; bases not matched to a gene: 11. Germline CDR1 SGHDN, CDR2 FVKESK. The CDR3 runs to 18 residues. DNA of the CDR3: TGTGCCAGCAGCCAGGGCCCTAGCGGGGGGAGAGGGACAGATACGCAGTATTTT. It is translated as CASSQGPSGGRGTDTQYF.

CDR3 region: CASLLDTGLLEQFF. The CDR3, as DNA: TGTGCCAGCCTCTTGGACACAGGTCTTTTGGAGCAGTTCTTC. V and J are TRBV2 and TRBJ2-1, with D perhaps TRBD1 (5 bases). The CDR3 runs 14 residues. Germline CDR1 SNHLY, CDR2 FYNNEI. V was trimmed by 8 bases and J by 10 bases, leaving 21 bases between them. Full variable domain (rest looked up from reference TRBV2 and TRBJ2-1): EPEVTQTPSHQVTQMGQEVILRCVPISNHLYFYWYRQILGQKVEFLVSFYNNEISEKSEIFDDQFSVERPDGSNFTLKIRSTKLEDSAMYFCASLLDTGLLEQFFGPGTRLTVL.

The V call is TRBV3-1 (or the pseudogene TRBV3-2), the J call TRBJ1-6; D gene unclear. Germline lookup yields CDR1 LGHDT and CDR2 YNNKEL (reference sequence). Trimming removed 7 bases at V and 10 bases at J, with 11 bases between. The CDR3 has 12 amino acids. The CDR3 nucleotides are TGTGCCAGCAAGTTGGCGAGGTCACCCCTCCACTTT. Protein: CASKLARSPLHF.

A single count supports this clone. The chain links TRBV21-1 to TRBJ1-4; the table's D call TRBD1 went unverified against the DNA. TRBV21-1 is a pseudogene segment. This CDR3 has 15 residues. The chain's CDR3 is CASCGQAATNEKLFF. CDR3 nucleotide sequence: TGTGCCAGCTGTGGACAGGCCGCAACTAATGAAAAACTGTTTTTT.

With respect to this clone: A read error may explain this, as a much larger clone is one base away. This specimen includes other DNA sequences encoding the same CDR3. The genes are TRBV6-5 and TRBJ1-2; 10 bases fit TRBD1. The CDR3 sequence is 14 residues long. Germline CDR1 MNHEY, CDR2 SVGAGI. The ends lost 6 bases at V and 2 bases at J; junction bases unmatched: 3. The CDR3 DNA follows: TGTGCCAGCAGCAGGGACAGGGGAAACTATGGCTACACCTTC. Protein: CASSRDRGNYGYTF.

A few counts support this clone. The chain carries TRBV7-6 and TRBJ2-7; 7 bases fit TRBD1. The CDR3 length is 15 residues. V shed 1 base, J shed 2 bases, and the junction held 5 bases outside the gene matches. Germline assignment: CDR1 SGHVS and CDR2 FNYEAQ. The CDR3 DNA reads TGTGCCAGCAGCTTAGGAAGGGGGCTGGCCTACGAGCAGTACGTC. Its translation is CASSLGRGLAYEQYV.

This clone was picked up one time. The rearrangement uses TRBV12-3 or TRBV12-4 and TRBJ1-2; D is undetermined. The CDR3 length is 11 residues. Trimming removed 5 bases at V and 7 bases at J, with 8 bases between. The CDR3 loop is CASSTTGGYTF. CDR3 DNA sequence: TGTGCCAGCAGTACCACTGGTGGCTACACCTTC.

The chain couples TRBV2 to TRBJ1-1; TRBD1 matches at 12 bases. This CDR3 contains 15 residues. The germline gives CDR1 SNHLY, CDR2 FYNNEI. With V trimmed by 5 bases and J by 11 bases, 12 bases remained unmatched. CDR3 residues: CASSPRDRGLKYAFF. The CDR3 DNA is TGTGCCAGCAGTCCGCGGGACAGGGGGCTTAAGTATGCTTTCTTT.

This CDR3 is CASSFLVGNTEAFF. The CDR3, as DNA: TGTGCCAGCAGCTTCCTCGTCGGGAACACTGAAGCTTTCTTT. V and J are TRBV5-5 and TRBJ1-1; D is ambiguous. V was clipped by 2 bases and J by 1 base, with 9 bases between them. The CDR3 extends over 14 amino acids. The germline CDR1 and CDR2 sequences are SGHKS and YYEKEE (reference sequence).

V is TRBV4-1 and J is TRBJ2-7; 7 bases align to TRBD2. Germline V gene data show CDR1 as MGHRA and CDR2 as YSYEKL. The CDR3 runs 16 residues. Trimming cost V 1 base and J 2 bases; bases outside gene matches: 8. CDR3 sequence: CASSQARLAKTYEQYF. For the CDR3, the DNA is TGCGCCAGCAGCCAAGCAAGACTAGCCAAAACCTACGAGCAGTACTTC.

V usage is TRBV18 and J usage is TRBJ2-5; D perhaps matches TRBD2 (6 bases). There are 16 residues in the CDR3. V gave up 1 base and J gave up 5 bases, with 17 bases separating them. Germline CDR1 is KGHSH and CDR2 is LQKENI. DNA for the CDR3: TGTGCCAGCTCACCACAAGGACTTTCGGCGGGGGAGACCCAGTACTTC. Its translation is CASSPQGLSAGETQYF.

The chain recombines TRBV5-6 with TRBJ2-1; D gene ambiguous. This CDR3 is built from 12 residues. V was clipped by 2 bases and J by 11 bases, with 11 bases between them. CDR1 and CDR2 (germline): SGHDT, YYEEEE. CDR3 sequence reads: CASSFRSIQQFF. CDR3 DNA sequence: TGTGCCAGCAGCTTTAGAAGCATCCAGCAGTTCTTC.

The rearrangement uses TRBV9 and TRBJ1-2; D may be TRBD1 (5 bases). CDR1 is SGDLS, CDR2 YYNGEE, per germline. The CDR3 runs 17 residues. Trimming took off 4 bases at V and 7 bases at J, with 26 bases between the two ends. CDR3 protein: CASSLSRLEGTRSGYTF. The CDR3 DNA is TGTGCCAGCAGCCTCTCACGTCTGGAGGGGACTAGATCTGGCTACACCTTC. Using reference TRBV9 and TRBJ1-2 for the parts outside the CDR3, the full variable domain is DSGVTQTPKHLITATGQRVTLRCSPRSGDLSVYWYQQSLDQGLQFLIQYYNGEERAKGNILERFSAQQFPDLHSELNLSSLELGDSALYFCASSLSRLEGTRSGYTFGSGTRLTVV.

The chain has TRBV4-1 and TRBJ2-1, with TRBD1 as a possible D gene (6 bases). V lost 2 bases to trimming and J lost 4 bases, with 6 bases between them. This CDR3 region has 13 residues. Germline assignment: CDR1 MGHRA and CDR2 YSYEKL. CDR3 coding DNA: TGCGCCAGCAGCCAAAGGGGGTACAATGAGCAGTTCTTC. Its protein product is CASSQRGYNEQFF.

This rearrangement joins TRBV20-1 to TRBJ1-2; 8 bases match TRBD1. With 3 bases clipped from V and 5 bases from J, the junction kept 8 bases outside the gene matches. CDR1 DFQATT and CDR2 SNEGSKA come from the germline V gene (reference sequence). The CDR3 consists of 14 residues. The CDR3 nucleotides read TGCAGTGCTAGTGGGTGGGGACAGGAATATGGCTACACCTTC. This gives the protein CSASGWGQEYGYTF.

This clone was counted a few times. The chain joins TRBV3-1 (or the pseudogene TRBV3-2) to TRBJ1-6; 7 nucleotides agree with TRBD1. Losses at the gene ends were 2 bases for V and 6 bases for J; bases not matched to a gene: 7. The CDR3 is made up of 16 amino acids. CDR1 is LGHDT and CDR2 is YNNKEL in the germline V gene (reference sequence). CDR3 bases: TGTGCCAGCAGCCAAATCATCCCAGGGGGTAATTCACCCCTCCACTTT. This translates into CASSQIIPGGNSPLHF.

This rearrangement joins TRBV18 to TRBJ2-7, with D maybe TRBD1 (7 bases). The CDR3 is 15 amino acids. V lost 0 bases to trimming and J lost 4 bases, with 13 bases between them. The germline V gene has CDR1 KGHSH and CDR2 LQKENI. The CDR3 DNA reads TGTGCCAGCTCACCACCAGCGACAGGGACTTACGAGCAGTACTTC. Protein: CASSPPATGTYEQYF.